This TCR beta chain was recovered during a study of T cell repertoires and HLA-DP antigens. V was pared by 5 bases and J by 13 bases, with 16 bases between. The CDR3 has 12 residues. From germline, CDR1 is SGHAT and CDR2 FQNNGV. Data came from immunoSEQ multiplex PCR; TCRdb stores just in-frame clones and leaves some out. In the table there are about 2,500 clones, 71% of which are singletons. HeLa cells expressing allogeneic DPB1 restimulated the roughly 15-day-expanded CD4+ cells for 24 h. HeLa stimulator cells carried retrovirally transduced HLA-DPA1/DPB1, HLA-DM, invariant chain and CD80. Overall study findings and caveats: No separate analysis of naive versus memory CD4+ cells was done. Responder cells were total CD4+ cells with a HeLa antigen-presenting system. Clones undetected before culture averaged 36.3% against one allele and about 55% against the other.

This clone ranks as large (0.1 to 1%). The TCR comes from a man aged 60 to 75 in good health and CMV-seronegative. The sequencing input was CD137- CD4+ T cells from cultured PBMCs. The chain employs TRBV11-2 and TRBJ2-3; D is ambiguous. CDR3 in DNA: TGTGCCAGCAGCACAAGAACCAGGACGGAGTATTTT. Amino acids: CASSTRTRTEYF.